This T cell receptor beta chain was recorded in a study of beta chain features in type 1 diabetes. The study, taken as a whole, reports: Possibly, sequencing cDNA over-represented cells that had high TCR expression levels. The study found moderately but significantly shorter TCRB CDR3s in all four CD4+ subsets of Type 1 diabetes patients.

Each population that was sorted was more than 95% pure. What was sequenced were expressed TCRB transcripts, since all of the isolated RNA had been reverse transcribed. Libraries were prepared by immunoSEQ multiplex PCR; TCRdb keeps only in-frame clonotypes and omits some of them. The sample yields 200,000 to 250,000 clones, about a tenth seen once. This clone was detected only a few times. Its specificity is not known. Germline V gene sequence: CDR1 SQVTM, CDR2 ANQGSEA. This CDR3 is 14 amino acids long. V shed 7 bases, J shed 9 bases, and the junction held 16 bases outside the gene matches. The receptor's source is a man younger than 30 in good health. V gene TRBV29-1 combines with J gene TRBJ1-2; 8 bases align to TRBD1. The sequencing input was central memory CD4+ T cells from blood. In DNA, the CDR3 is TGCAGCGCGGGACAGGCGGATATCTTTTCGAGCTACACCTTC. This translates into CSAGQADIFSSYTF. The entire variable domain, with the rest obtained from reference TRBV29-1 and TRBJ1-2, is as follows: SAVISQKPSRDICQRGTSLTIQCQVDSQVTMMFWYRQQPGQSLTLIATANQGSEATYESGFVIDKFPISRPNLTFSTLTVSNMSPEDSSIYLCSAGQADIFSSYTFGSGTRLTVV.